The clone carrying this T cell receptor beta chain was picked up a small number of times. The data were obtained in a study of blood T cell repertoires in COVID-19. Germline values: CDR1 SEHNR, CDR2 FQNEAQ (reference sequence). Trimming cost V 4 bases and J 6 bases; bases outside gene matches: 5. This CDR3 is built from 14 residues. TCRdb keeps only in-frame clones here, not all; method: immunoSEQ multiplex PCR. This sample has 250,000 to 350,000 clones, with roughly 83% found just once. The sample taken for sequencing was peripheral blood. This sequence originates from a human donor with COVID-19, enrolled during active disease. The donor label of this sample is uncertain. This chain uses TRBV7-9 with TRBJ1-5; 8 bases are shared with TRBD1. CDR3 DNA: TGTGCCAGCAGCTATCAGGGGGCCAGTCAGCCCCAGCATTTT. This encodes CASSYQGASQPQHF.